Sequencing of this TCR beta chain was carried out in a study of blood T cell repertoires in COVID-19. Per the original data handling: From reference gene primer amplification, estimates of nucleated cell counts were derived. Using immunoSEQ multiplex PCR, the repertoire was profiled, and TCRdb retains in-frame clones only, with some absent. The V and J calls and clone size are taken from that table; D and trimming were inferred from the DNA. Among about 250,000 clones listed, 88% were seen once. Sequencing was done on a sample of peripheral blood. This receptor was identified in a woman in her 30s with COVID-19, enrolled during active disease.

CDR3 in amino acids: CASSDGGGLAGGPAPWGQFF. CDR3 in DNA: TGTGCCAGCAGCGACGGGGGGGGACTAGCGGGAGGCCCGGCCCCTTGGGGGCAGTTCTTC. The rearrangement uses TRBV9 and TRBJ2-1; 15 nucleotides match TRBD2. Trimming removed 3 bases from V and 12 bases from J; junction bases left unmatched: 22. The germline gives CDR1 SGDLS, CDR2 YYNGEE. The CDR3 totals 20 residues. Together with reference TRBV9 and TRBJ2-1, the CDR3 gives the full variable domain: DSGVTQTPKHLITATGQRVTLRCSPRSGDLSVYWYQQSLDQGLQFLIQYYNGEERAKGNILERFSAQQFPDLHSELNLSSLELGDSALYFCASSDGGGLAGGPAPWGQFFGPGTRLTVL.